One sample yielded the 15 T cell receptor beta chains listed below, sequenced in a study of T cells after yellow fever vaccination. Each CDR3 protein gets one entry after TCRdb re-called the 5' RACE reads with MiXCR. The sample consists of 45,000 to 65,000 distinct CDR3 sequences, less than 8% of them appearing once. Sequencing used CD8+ T cells not binding an NS4B(214-222) dextramer, sorted from PBMCs, obtained approximately 47 days after the first yellow fever vaccination. The receptors come from a man between 18 and 35 years old who received the YFV17D yellow fever vaccine.

Only a few counts were recorded for this clonotype. The chain employs TRBV24-1 and TRBJ2-6; no definite D call. The CDR3 runs 13 residues. The V end lost 7 bases, the J end lost 2 bases, and 5 bases lay between the germline ends. Looked up from germline, CDR1 is KGHDR and CDR2 is SFDVKD. CDR3 sequence: CATRAAGANVLTF. CDR3 nucleotide sequence: TGTGCCACCAGGGCAGCTGGGGCCAACGTCCTGACTTTC.

This clonotype was counted at least ten times. V usage is TRBV7-9 and J usage is TRBJ1-2, with a weak D call TRBD1 (6 bases). This CDR3 is built from 10 residues. V dropped 11 bases and J dropped 8 bases, with 12 bases sitting between them. Germline CDR1 reads SEHNR; CDR2 reads FQNEAQ (reference sequence). The DNA for the CDR3 is TGTGCCTGCGGGGGGCCCGGCTACACCTTC. Translated: CACGGPGYTF.

The chain joins TRBV7-3 to TRBJ2-1, with 14 bases identical to TRBD2. The CDR3 consists of 15 residues. V was pared by 5 bases and J by 4 bases, with 1 base of the junction left unmatched. CDR1 SGHTA and CDR2 FQGTGA come from the germline V gene. The CDR3 sequence is CASSRLAGGYNEQFF. Written as DNA, the CDR3 is TGTGCCAGCAGCCGACTAGCGGGGGGGTACAATGAGCAGTTCTTC. Looking up the rest from reference TRBV7-3 and TRBJ2-1 gives the full variable domain: GAGVSQTPSNKVTEKGKYVELRCDPISGHTALYWYRQSLGQGPEFLIYFQGTGAADDSGLPNDRFFAVRPEGSVSTLKIQRTERGDSAVYLCASSRLAGGYNEQFFGPGTRLTVL.

This clonotype has a count of ten or more. The V gene is TRBV6-5, the J gene TRBJ1-2; D is unclear. Germline V gives CDR1 MNHEY, CDR2 SVGAGI. This CDR3 has 14 residues. Trimming took 5 bases from V and 2 from J, leaving 12 bases between them. Here the CDR3 reads CASSMLPINYGYTF. CDR3 coding DNA: TGTGCCAGCAGTATGCTACCGATAAACTATGGCTACACCTTC.

This clonotype showed up just a few times. DNA for the CDR3: TGTGCCAGCAGCTTATCCCCGGGACTAGCGGGGGGGTCGCATACGCAGTATTTT. Protein: CASSLSPGLAGGSHTQYF. The gene calls are TRBV13 and TRBJ2-3; 16 positions match TRBD2. This CDR3 region has 18 residues. Germline V CDR1 and CDR2: PRHDT, FYEKMQ (reference sequence). The V and J ends lost 2 bases and 7 bases, in that order; junction bases with no gene match: 9.

At least ten counts were recorded for this clonotype. The CDR3 coding sequence is TGCGCCAGCAGCTTATCAGGTAGTGGGCAACAGCCCCAGCATTTT. Its translation is CASSLSGSGQQPQHF. V gene TRBV5-1 combines with J gene TRBJ1-5; D not certain. The V end was cut by 2 bases, the J end by 7 bases, with 16 bases between. CDR1 and CDR2 from the germline V gene are SGHRS and YFSETQ. The CDR3 is made up of 15 amino acids.

The J gene is TRBJ2-1, the V gene TRBV5-6, with 11 bases identical to TRBD2. CDR1 is SGHDT and CDR2 is YYEEEE in the germline V gene. CDR3 length: 19 residues. J gave up 1 base and V 7 bases, and 16 bases lay outside the gene matches. Here the CDR3 DNA reads TGTGCCAGCGACAGGATAACTCTAGCGGGGGGCTTGTCCTACAATGAGCAGTTCTTC. This gives the protein CASDRITLAGGLSYNEQFF.

This clonotype was seen only a few times. The chain couples TRBV29-1 to TRBJ2-1; the match to TRBD1 covers 8 bases. V lost 6 bases, J lost 12 bases, and 10 bases stayed unmatched. Germline CDR1 SQVTM, CDR2 ANQGSEA. This CDR3 is 12 amino acids long. As DNA, the CDR3 is TGCAGCGTCGGACAGGGACACCAGGGGCAGTTCTTC. Encoded protein: CSVGQGHQGQFF.

The chain recombines TRBV20-1 with TRBJ1-1; possible D gene TRBD1, 6 bases. This CDR3 is built from 16 residues. Per germline, CDR1 DFQATT and CDR2 SNEGSKA (reference sequence). V lost 4 bases, J lost 0 bases, and 18 bases lay in between. In DNA form, the CDR3 reads TGCAGTGCTACCCAACATCCGGGACACATGAACACTGAAGCTTTCTTT. Encoded protein: CSATQHPGHMNTEAFF.

There are a few counts of this clonotype. The rearrangement links TRBV7-9 to TRBJ2-1; no clear D. Germline CDR1 SEHNR, CDR2 FQNEAQ (reference sequence). This CDR3 has 12 amino acids. V was cut by 3 bases and J by 5 bases, with 5 bases left in between. This CDR3 is CASSLEDNEQFF. CDR3 coding DNA: TGTGCCAGCAGCTTGGAAGACAATGAGCAGTTCTTC.

This clonotype appeared many times. This chain uses TRBV6-5 with TRBJ2-3, with 12 nucleotides matching TRBD1. V lost 0 bases to trimming and J lost 4 bases; unmatched junction nucleotides: 5. CDR3 size: 17 residues. Germline CDR1 MNHEY, CDR2 SVGAGI. The CDR3 bases are TGTGCCAGCAGTTACTCAGTAGGGGACAGGGGGCCAGATACGCAGTATTTT. Translated: CASSYSVGDRGPDTQYF.

This chain connects TRBV10-3 to TRBJ2-3; a weak D match, TRBD1 (5 bases). The V and J ends lost 6 bases and 2 bases respectively, with 15 bases between them. The CDR3 has 15 residues. The germline gives CDR1 ENHRY, CDR2 SYGVKD. The CDR3 DNA reads TGTGCCATCAGAGTTGAACAGGCATACACAGATACGCAGTATTTT. Protein sequence: CAIRVEQAYTDTQYF.

This clonotype was seen at least ten times. The CDR3, as DNA: TGTGCCAGCAGCCAAACATATGGATCTCTCGGCGAGCAGTACTTC. It yields the protein CASSQTYGSLGEQYF. J is TRBJ2-7 and V is TRBV14, with unresolved D. The CDR3 is made up of 15 amino acids. Germline V gene sequence: CDR1 SGHDN, CDR2 FVKESK. V was pared by 2 bases and J by 6 bases, with 17 bases between.

Concerning this clonotype itself: A much larger clone lies a single base off, so this may be a read error. V and J are TRBV7-9 and TRBJ1-1; D is uncertain. The CDR3 covers 14 residues. From germline, CDR1 is SEHNR and CDR2 FQNEAQ (reference sequence). V was shortened by 3 bases and J by 7 bases, with 15 bases between the two germline ends. CDR3 region: CASSFAPSVLEAFF. The CDR3 DNA sequence: TGTGCCAGCAGCTTTGCACCCAGCGTGCTTGAAGCTTTCTTT.

This clonotype was recorded once. A junction boundary mismatches the germline segment, possibly from a read error. The J gene is TRBJ2-3, the V gene TRBV20-1; tentative D call: TRBD2 (9 bases). The CDR3 sequence is 18 residues long. Germline loops: CDR1 DFQATT, CDR2 SNEGSKA (reference sequence). The CDR3 DNA is TGCTGTGCTAGAGACCAGGGGGCGGGGGGGCCATCTGTAGATACGCAGTATTTT. Its translation is CCARDQGAGGPSVDTQYF.